A selection of T cell receptor beta chains follows, all from one sample in a study of cytomegalovirus exposure and HLA in healthy donors. Sequencing was performed with immunoSEQ multiplex PCR; in TCRdb, only in-frame clones are kept and a portion is missing. The sample carries 200,000 to 250,000 clones, approximately 80% recorded once. The sequenced sample was PBMCs. These receptors were collected from a woman under 40 in good health and CMV-seropositive. The CDR3 runs from the conserved cysteine through the conserved F or W.

V: TRBV30; CDR3: CAWTGDSSNTGELFF
V: TRBV19; CDR3: CASSIDSTGNSYEQYF
V: TRBV10-3; CDR3: CAIKGQTANYGYTF
V: TRBV18; CDR3: CASSPSFGTTGGYTF
V: TRBV6-5; CDR3: CASSKAPGELFF
V: TRBV7-3; CDR3: CASYGFGKSTDTQYF
V: TRBV11-2; CDR3: CASSRIRNADNYGYTF
V: TRBV5-1; CDR3: CASSIGTGDYNEQFF
V: TRBV7-9; CDR3: CASSLWDYEQYF
V: TRBV27; CDR3: CASSRPDQPQHF
V: TRBV7-2; CDR3: CASSSGTDRNNQPQHF
V: TRBV6-5; CDR3: CASSYSSGRGYGYTF
V: TRBV5-6; CDR3: CASSLGHGSGANVLTF
V: TRBV2; CDR3: CASSGTRNYNEQFF
V: TRBV9; CDR3: CASSARFGGDTEAFF
V: TRBV10-3; CDR3: CAISESWASGATGELFF
V: TRBV14; CDR3: CASSHGTGRSYEQYF
V: TRBV28; CDR3: CASSLRLADYEQYF
V: TRBV30; CDR3: CAWSPGQGNYEQYF
V: TRBV9; CDR3: CASSISGEFSYEQYF
V: TRBV5-5; CDR3: CASSRTGQGAYGYTF
V: TRBV5-8; CDR3: CASSWTLADTQYF
V: TRBV29-1; CDR3: CSVEGTSGDPPSSSYNEQFF
V: TRBV28; CDR3: CASSSSSGGGSYNEQFF
V: TRBV7-9; CDR3: CASSSIFSPENTIYF
V: TRBV6-1; CDR3: CASSEWGQIYGYTF
V: TRBV4-1; CDR3: CASSQAGGAGNTIYF